This entry concerns a single T cell receptor (beta chain). The CDR3 spans 16 residues. V gave up 1 base and J gave up 4 bases; unmatched junction bases: 4. Germline loops: CDR1 SGHTA, CDR2 FQGNSA. This sample was taken from a study of naive and memory T cell subsets. Overnight CMV lysate stimulation of fresh PBMCs defined donor CMV status by CD4+ IFNgamma. Two oligonucleotides, mixed equimolar, formed the beta constant-region primer covering TRBC1 and TRBC2. Nested alpha and beta constant-region primers with the SP2 primer drove four PCR rounds on ligated cDNA. TCRdb used MiXCR to reprocess the UMI-ligation and nested PCR reads, holding one entry per CDR3 protein. The sample consists of 140,000 to 150,000 distinct CDR3 sequences, approximately 15% of them appearing once.

The J gene is TRBJ2-2, the V gene TRBV7-2, with 9 bases aligning to TRBD1. The TCR originated in a human donor in good health. Sequenced sample: naive CD4+ T cells from blood. CDR3 DNA: TGTGCCAGCAGCTTAGGAGGACAGGGGTTCACCGGGGAGCTGTTTTTT. Protein: CASSLGGQGFTGELFF.